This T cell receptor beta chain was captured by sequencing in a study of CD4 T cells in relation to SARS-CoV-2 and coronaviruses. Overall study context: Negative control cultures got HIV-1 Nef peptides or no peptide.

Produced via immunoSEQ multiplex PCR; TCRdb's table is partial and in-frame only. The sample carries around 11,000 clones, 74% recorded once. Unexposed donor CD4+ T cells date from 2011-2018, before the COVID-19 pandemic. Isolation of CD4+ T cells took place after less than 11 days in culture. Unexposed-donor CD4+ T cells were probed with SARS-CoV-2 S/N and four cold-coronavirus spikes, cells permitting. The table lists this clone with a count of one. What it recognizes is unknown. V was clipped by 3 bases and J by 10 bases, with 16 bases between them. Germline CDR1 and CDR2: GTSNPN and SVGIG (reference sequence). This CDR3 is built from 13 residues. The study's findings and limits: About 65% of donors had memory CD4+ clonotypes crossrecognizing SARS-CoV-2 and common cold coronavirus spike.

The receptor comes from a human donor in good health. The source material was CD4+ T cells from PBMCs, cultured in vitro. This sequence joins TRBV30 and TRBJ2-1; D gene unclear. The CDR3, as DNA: TGTGCCTGGAGACATATTAAGCTGGGCGAGCAGTTCTTC. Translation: CAWRHIKLGEQFF.